One and the same sample provided the 7 T cell receptor beta chains below, sequenced in a study of cytomegalovirus exposure and HLA in healthy donors. PCR amplification relied on 60 Vbeta primers (plus 13 Jbeta primers). Assay used: immunoSEQ multiplex PCR; TCRdb lists only in-frame clones, some missing. The sample lists 200,000 to 300,000 clones, 70% to 90% seen once, with 1.5% to 2% in the top ten. Sample: PBMCs. The receptors were sampled from a woman aged 40 to 55 in good health and CMV-seropositive.

J is TRBJ2-2 and V is TRBV5-6; D is possibly TRBD1 (6 bases). This CDR3 spans 13 amino acids. V lost 5 bases and J 6 bases, leaving 11 bases between the germline ends. CDR1 SGHDT and CDR2 YYEEEE come from the germline V gene. The CDR3 DNA sequence: TGTGCCAGCAGTCCCGGGACACCCGGGGAGCTGTTTTTT. Residues: CASSPGTPGELFF. The full variable domain, with the rest looked up from reference TRBV5-6 and TRBJ2-2, is DAGVTQSPTHLIKTRGQQVTLRCSPKSGHDTVSWYQQALGQGPQFIFQYYEEEERQRGNFPDRFSGHQFPNYSSELNVNALLLGDSALYLCASSPGTPGELFFGEGSRLTVL.

The CDR3 coding sequence is TGTGCCAGCAGCTTAGTACAGGGGAACTATGGCTACACCTTC. Translating it yields CASSLVQGNYGYTF. This rearrangement joins TRBV7-2 to TRBJ1-2; 7 bases are a match to TRBD1. The CDR3 has 14 residues. Trimming removed 1 base from V and 2 bases from J; junction bases left unmatched: 1. Per germline, CDR1 SGHTA and CDR2 FQGNSA.

This clone was detected once. The chain joins TRBV5-6 to TRBJ2-6, with D possibly TRBD1 on 5 matching bases. Germline-derived CDR1 and CDR2 are SGHDT and YYEEEE. The V end was cut by 1 base, the J end by 4 bases, with 15 bases between. This CDR3 contains 17 residues. In DNA form, the CDR3 reads TGTGCCAGCAGCTTGTCTGGGGCAAGCCCCGGGGCCAACGTCCTGACTTTC. This encodes CASSLSGASPGANVLTF.

The chain uses TRBV7-2 and TRBJ1-5; unclear D gene. Trimming shortened V by 2 bases and J by 0 bases, and 8 bases separated the two germline ends. The CDR3 is 15 residues long. CDR1 is SGHTA and CDR2 is FQGNSA in the germline V gene. CDR3 sequence reads: CASSLQDYSNQPQHF. The CDR3 nucleotides are TGTGCCAGCAGCTTACAGGATTATAGCAATCAGCCCCAGCATTTT.

V gene TRBV7-8 combines with J gene TRBJ2-2; the match to TRBD1 covers 10 bases. The V and J ends lost 5 bases and 5 bases, in that order; junction bases with no gene match: 2. CDR3 length: 14 residues. Per the germline V gene, CDR1 is SGHVS and CDR2 is FQNEAQ. The CDR3 nucleotides read TGTGCCAGCAGCCTGGGACAGGGGACCGGGGAGCTGTTTTTT. It yields the protein CASSLGQGTGELFF.

V usage is TRBV6-5 and J usage is TRBJ2-7; 15 positions agree with TRBD2. Germline trimming cut 4 bases from V and 3 bases from J; bases unmatched to any gene: 4. The germline V gene has CDR1 MNHEY and CDR2 SVGAGI. The CDR3 contains 16 residues. DNA for the CDR3: TGTGCCAGCAGTTTTGGGACTAGCGGGGGGTACTACGAGCAGTACTTC. This gives the protein CASSFGTSGGYYEQYF.

V and J are TRBV28 and TRBJ1-3, with TRBD1 as a possible D gene (5 bases). The V end lost 0 bases, the J end lost 7 bases, and 10 bases lay between the germline ends. CDR3 length: 14 amino acids. The germline V gene encodes CDR1 MDHEN and CDR2 SYDVKM. The CDR3 spells CASSLWQGLNTIYF. CDR3 bases: TGTGCCAGCAGTTTATGGCAGGGACTGAACACCATATATTTT.